The following is a T cell receptor (beta chain) sequence with its context. What this receptor recognizes is not known. No quality values exist for individual bases; no much larger clone is one base distant. Cut back by 9 bases and 4 bases, the V and J ends lie 18 bases apart. The germline V gene (reference sequence) yields SEHNR for CDR1 and FQNEAQ for CDR2. Including cysteine and phenylalanine, the CDR3 has 14 amino acids. This entry keeps only the CDR3 DNA: 42 bases, framed from base 1. The data originate from a study of blood T cell repertoires in COVID-19 (dated by TCRdb to about 2020). Regarding the study in general: Samples covering the acute and convalescent phases of COVID-19 were provided by collaborators in the United States, Italy and Spain. The prospective study material was composed of cDNA or gDNA derived from T cells, B-cell-depleted T cells, or PBMCs. The repertoires were released in a freely available public database intended as a resource for research on the immune response to SARS-CoV-2. Nearly every sample came with metadata listing a de-identified subject ID, COVID-19 status, age in years and sex. Samples came from the ongoing ImmuneRACE study (first 160 participants) plus 1,254 subjects from 6 global collaborators. Where available, HLA class I and class II types were taken from metadata supplied by the sample provider and were not determined by assay-based typing. Deeply sampled blood TCRbeta repertoires from subjects exposed to, actively infected with, or recovered from COVID-19 were included in the dataset. Points the paper makes about the study in general: Clinical and demographic metadata were provided uncurated, with the amount varying by source and participant.

Whole blood was collected in K2EDTA tubes by collaborating institutions according to the institutions' own protocols. For TCRbeta analysis, collaborators shipped samples as frozen whole blood, isolated PBMCs, or DNA extracted from either of those sample types. The immunoSEQ Assay, a bias-controlled multiplex PCR, was used to amplify TCRbeta CDR3 regions from genomic DNA. The original methods were these. Nucleated cell counts per sample were estimated from amplification of reference gene primers within the assay. To quantify the absolute abundance of each unique TCRbeta CDR3 rearrangement, sequence reads were collapsed and filtered. Productive Simpson clonality was computed per sample as the square root of Simpson's diversity index over productive rearrangements. This is the immuneACCESS table as TCRdb keeps it, with only in-frame sequences that have V and J called. A part of the clones is gone; compared with another copy, unresolved V genes explain less than half, and the rest is unexplained. The V and J calls and clone size are taken from that table; D and trimming were inferred from the DNA. A total of around 43,000 clones appear in this sample, under 90% of them only once. The biggest ten clones account for 20% to 25% of the sample.

Recombination linked TRBV7-9 to TRBJ2-5; matching of 5 bases hints at TRBD2 as the D gene. The receptor was isolated from a man aged 45-65 years with active COVID-19. The sequenced material came from peripheral blood. The DNA is TGTGCCAGTGGACTGGGCAGGCCCCCAGAGACCCAGTACTTC. The translation is CASGLGRPPETQYF.